The 19 T cell receptor beta chains reported below all come from one sample, sequenced in a study of blood T cell repertoires in COVID-19. Clones were sequenced by immunoSEQ multiplex PCR, and TCRdb holds only the in-frame ones, with some missing. Of tens of thousands of clones listed, about four fifths are singletons. Sequenced: peripheral blood. These receptor sequences come from a man aged 45-60 years with active COVID-19.

This rearrangement joins TRBV9 to TRBJ1-1; no reliable D call. CDR3 length equals 15 residues. Per germline, CDR1 SGDLS and CDR2 YYNGEE. V was pared by 0 bases and J by 0 bases, with 9 bases between. DNA for the CDR3: TGTGCCAGCAGCGTAGGGGTGACATTGAACACTGAAGCTTTCTTT. Protein sequence: CASSVGVTLNTEAFF.

The J gene is TRBJ2-1, the V gene TRBV5-1; possibly TRBD2 for D (7 bases). The CDR3 loop spans 14 amino acids. The V end was cut by 6 bases, the J end by 3 bases, with 13 bases between. The germline gives CDR1 SGHRS, CDR2 YFSETQ. The CDR3 sequence: CASKGGGLYNEQFF. The CDR3 DNA reads as TGCGCCAGCAAGGGCGGGGGCCTCTACAATGAGCAGTTCTTC.

V and J are TRBV28 and TRBJ1-5; D uncertain. Germline CDR1 MDHEN, CDR2 SYDVKM. Trimming pared 8 bases from V and 0 bases from J, leaving 20 bases between. The CDR3 covers 17 residues. CDR3 DNA: TGTGCCAGCCACCCTCCCCCGGGGAGGACTAGCAATCAGCCCCAGCATTTT. It encodes CASHPPPGRTSNQPQHF.

The chain links TRBV9 to TRBJ2-5; tentative D call: TRBD2 (6 bases). The germline V gene encodes CDR1 SGDLS and CDR2 YYNGEE. Deletions cut 8 bases from V and 0 bases from J, with 17 bases between. CDR3 length: 15 amino acids. CDR3 residues: CASGPSEGNQETQYF. The CDR3 DNA reads as TGTGCCAGTGGCCCGTCGGAGGGGAACCAAGAGACCCAGTACTTC.

V is TRBV28 and J is TRBJ2-2, with TRBD1 matching 8 bases. Germline CDR1 and CDR2: MDHEN and SYDVKM. V was clipped by 6 bases and J by 7 bases; unmatched bases: 7. The CDR3 length is 14 residues. The CDR3 DNA follows: TGTGCCAGCAGACATCAGGGGGCCGGCGGGGAGCTGTTTTTT. This gives the protein CASRHQGAGGELFF.

The V and J genes are TRBV5-1 and TRBJ1-2, with 11 positions matching TRBD1. The J segment lost 7 bases and the V segment lost 0 bases, leaving 5 bases of the junction unmatched. CDR1 and CDR2 from the germline V gene are SGHRS and YFSETQ. The CDR3 contains 15 residues. In nucleotides, the CDR3 is TGCGCCAGCAGCTTGGAAGGACAGGGGGCGCGTGGCTACACCTTC. Protein: CASSLEGQGARGYTF.

The gene calls are TRBV5-1 and TRBJ2-5; D perhaps matches TRBD1 (6 bases). There are 14 residues in the CDR3. The germline CDR1 and CDR2 sequences are SGHRS and YFSETQ. Trimming shortened V by 5 bases and J by 3 bases, and 14 bases separated the two germline ends. The CDR3 loop reads CASSPGQTEETQYF. The CDR3 bases are TGCGCCAGCAGTCCAGGACAGACTGAAGAGACCCAGTACTTC.

The V and J genes are TRBV28 and TRBJ2-3, with D maybe TRBD2 (7 bases). This CDR3 comprises 15 residues. Germline V lookup: CDR1 MDHEN, CDR2 SYDVKM. Trimming took 5 bases from V and 3 from J, leaving 15 bases between them. The CDR3 nucleotides are TGTGCCAGCAGTCCTGCGGGGGCTCGGACAGATACGCAGTATTTT. Translating it yields CASSPAGARTDTQYF.

The chain has TRBV10-3 and TRBJ2-2, with 8 bases identical to TRBD2. The V segment lost 9 bases and the J segment 6 bases; nucleotides outside the gene matches: 9. Germline CDR1 is ENHRY and CDR2 is SYGVKD. This CDR3 comprises 14 residues. The chain's CDR3 is CAINPGLGAGELFF. The CDR3 DNA sequence: TGTGCCATTAACCCGGGACTAGGGGCCGGGGAGCTGTTTTTT.

This rearrangement joins TRBV5-1 to TRBJ2-2, with 7 bases that match TRBD1. The V gene end was trimmed by 4 bases and the J gene end by 0 bases; junction bases not matched to a gene: 3. This CDR3 is 15 amino acids long. Germline CDR1 and CDR2: SGHRS and YFSETQ. The CDR3 DNA reads as TGCGCCAGCAGCGTCGGGACAGCGAACACCGGGGAGCTGTTTTTT. Translating gives CASSVGTANTGELFF.

The genes are TRBV14 and TRBJ2-3; D remains ambiguous. CDR3 size: 13 residues. The V end was cut by 1 base, the J end by 4 bases, with 6 bases between. Germline assignment: CDR1 SGHDN and CDR2 FVKESK. CDR3 region: CASSQAVSDTQYF. The CDR3, as DNA: TGTGCCAGCAGCCAAGCTGTTTCAGATACGCAGTATTTT.

The chain uses TRBV7-8 and TRBJ2-4, with 7 bases aligning to TRBD1. In germline, CDR1 is SGHVS, CDR2 FQNEAQ. The CDR3 consists of 15 residues. The trim removed 3 bases at V and 4 bases at J, leaving 6 bases unmatched. The CDR3 bases are TGTGCCAGCAGCTTGGCAGGGACAGTAAAAAACATTCAGTACTTC. Protein product: CASSLAGTVKNIQYF.

V gene TRBV6-5 combines with J gene TRBJ2-2, with 9 bases identical to TRBD1. This CDR3 spans 16 amino acids. Looked up from germline, CDR1 is MNHEY and CDR2 is SVGAGI. The junction had 6 bases not matched to a gene; V was cut back by 0 bases and J by 7 bases. CDR3 nucleotides: TGTGCCAGCAGTTACTCGATTCCGACAGGGGGCGGGGAGCTGTTTTTT. Translation gives CASSYSIPTGGGELFF.

The chain is built from TRBV12-3 or TRBV12-4 and TRBJ1-5, with TRBD1 matching 7 bases. This CDR3 has 11 amino acids. Trimming removed 5 bases from V and 12 bases from J; junction bases left unmatched: 4. The CDR3 DNA reads TGTGCCAGCAGTGTACAGGGGATCCAGCATTTT. It encodes CASSVQGIQHF.

This clone was counted between two and nine times. The V call is TRBV5-1, the J call TRBJ2-2, with D maybe TRBD2 (6 bases). From germline, CDR1 is SGHRS and CDR2 YFSETQ. This CDR3 has 15 amino acids. Deletions cut 4 bases from V and 0 bases from J, with 10 bases between. The CDR3 loop is CASSRGTTNTGELFF. Here the CDR3 DNA reads TGCGCCAGCAGCCGCGGGACGACGAACACCGGGGAGCTGTTTTTT. Based on the CDR3 plus reference TRBV5-1 and TRBJ2-2, the full variable domain is KAGVTQTPRYLIKTRGQQVTLSCSPISGHRSVSWYQQTPGQGLQFLFEYFSETQRNKGNFPGRFSGRQFSNSRSEMNVSTLELGDSALYLCASSRGTTNTGELFFGEGSRLTVL.

The chain recombines TRBV15 with TRBJ2-5, with TRBD1 identical over 7 bases. The V gene's germline CDR1 is LNHNV and CDR2 YYDKDF (reference sequence). The CDR3 length is 13 residues. Losses at the gene ends were 6 bases for V and 4 bases for J; bases not matched to a gene: 5. The CDR3 DNA reads TGTGCCACCAGGGACAGGCAGGGAGAGACCCAGTACTTC. This translates into CATRDRQGETQYF.

The chain links TRBV5-4 to TRBJ2-3, with D maybe TRBD1 (5 bases). Trimming cost V 0 bases and J 3 bases, with 5 bases left between them. This CDR3 is built from 13 residues. CDR1 is SGHNT and CDR2 is YYREEE in the germline V gene (reference sequence). The CDR3 nucleotides read TGTGCCAGCAGCTTGGACAGGACAGATACGCAGTATTTT. It specifies CASSLDRTDTQYF.

The gene calls are TRBV6-5 and TRBJ1-4, with D possibly TRBD1 on 6 matching bases. The CDR3 has 12 amino acids. Trimming pared 10 bases from V and 4 bases from J, leaving 10 bases between. The germline V gene encodes CDR1 MNHEY and CDR2 SVGAGI. In DNA, the CDR3 is TGTGCCACCAGGACAGATAATGAAAAACTGTTTTTT. It encodes CATRTDNEKLFF.

The gene calls are TRBV25-1 and TRBJ1-1; weak D call: TRBD1 (5 bases). V was clipped by 5 bases and J by 5 bases, with 18 bases between them. From germline, CDR1 is MGHDK and CDR2 SYGVNS. CDR3 length: 15 amino acids. The chain's CDR3 is CASSLWGVGRTEAFF. CDR3 sequence (DNA): TGTGCCAGCAGTCTATGGGGGGTGGGGAGAACTGAAGCTTTCTTT.